One sample yielded the 2 T cell receptor beta chains listed below, sequenced in a study of tumor-infiltrating lymphocytes in localized non-small cell lung cancer. Produced via immunoSEQ multiplex PCR; TCRdb's table is partial and in-frame only. The sample holds approximately 16,000 clones, 35% to 55% seen once. Source material: lung tumor tissue. These receptors all come from a human donor with non-small cell lung cancer.

The chain carries TRBV10-3 and TRBJ1-1; the D gene is possibly TRBD1 (5 bases). Germline V lookup: CDR1 ENHRY, CDR2 SYGVKD. There are 14 residues in the CDR3. With 3 bases removed from V and 3 bases from J, the gap between germline ends came to 11 bases. CDR3 loop: CAISDLGGDTEAFF. Here the CDR3 DNA reads TGTGCCATCAGTGACCTCGGGGGTGACACTGAAGCTTTCTTT.

The chain couples TRBV7-3 to TRBJ2-3; D is ambiguous. V lost 1 base, J lost 1 base, and 9 bases lay in between. The CDR3 sequence is 15 residues long. Germline V CDR1 and CDR2: SGHTA, FQGTGA. The CDR3 sequence is CASSLNPSGTDTQYF. CDR3 sequence (DNA): TGTGCCAGCAGCTTAAACCCCAGCGGCACAGATACGCAGTATTTT.